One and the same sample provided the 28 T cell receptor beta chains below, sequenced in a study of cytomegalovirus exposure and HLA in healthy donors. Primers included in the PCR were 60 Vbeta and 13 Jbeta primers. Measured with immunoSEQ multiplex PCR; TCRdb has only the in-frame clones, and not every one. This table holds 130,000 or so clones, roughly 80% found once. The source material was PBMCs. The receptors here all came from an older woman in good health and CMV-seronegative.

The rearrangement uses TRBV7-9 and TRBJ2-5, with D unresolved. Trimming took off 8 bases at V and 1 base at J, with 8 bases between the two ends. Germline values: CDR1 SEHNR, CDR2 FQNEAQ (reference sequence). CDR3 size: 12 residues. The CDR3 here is CASADIQETQYF. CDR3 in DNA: TGTGCCAGCGCGGATATCCAAGAGACCCAGTACTTC.

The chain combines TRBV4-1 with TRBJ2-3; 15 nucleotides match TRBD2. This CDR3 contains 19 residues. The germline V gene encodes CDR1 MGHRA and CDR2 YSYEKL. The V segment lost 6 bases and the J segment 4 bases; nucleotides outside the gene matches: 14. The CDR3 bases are TGCGCCAGCAGTCGATCGAGGACTAGCGGGGGGGGTAGCGCAGATACGCAGTATTTT. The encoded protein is CASSRSRTSGGGSADTQYF.

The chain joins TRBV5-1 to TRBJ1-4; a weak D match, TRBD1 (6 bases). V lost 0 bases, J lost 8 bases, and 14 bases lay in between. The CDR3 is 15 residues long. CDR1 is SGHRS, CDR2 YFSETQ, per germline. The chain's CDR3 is CASSLEGGPGEKLFF. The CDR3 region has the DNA TGCGCCAGCAGCTTGGAGGGGGGGCCGGGAGAAAAACTGTTTTTT. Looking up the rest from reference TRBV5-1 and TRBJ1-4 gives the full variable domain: KAGVTQTPRYLIKTRGQQVTLSCSPISGHRSVSWYQQTPGQGLQFLFEYFSETQRNKGNFPGRFSGRQFSNSRSEMNVSTLELGDSALYLCASSLEGGPGEKLFFGSGTQLSVL.

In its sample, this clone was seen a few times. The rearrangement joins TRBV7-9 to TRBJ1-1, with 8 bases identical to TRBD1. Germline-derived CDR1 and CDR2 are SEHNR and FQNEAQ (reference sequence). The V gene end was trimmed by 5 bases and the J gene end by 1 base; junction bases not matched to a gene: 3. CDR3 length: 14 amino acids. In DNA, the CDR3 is TGTGCCAGCAGCCGCGGACAGGGGAACACTGAAGCTTTCTTT. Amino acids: CASSRGQGNTEAFF.

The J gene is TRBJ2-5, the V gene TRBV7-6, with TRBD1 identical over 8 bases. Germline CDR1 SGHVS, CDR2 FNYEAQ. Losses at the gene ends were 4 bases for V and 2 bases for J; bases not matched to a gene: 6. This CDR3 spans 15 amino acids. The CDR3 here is CASSYPRDRQETQYF. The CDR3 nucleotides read TGTGCCAGCAGCTACCCCCGGGACAGGCAAGAGACCCAGTACTTC.

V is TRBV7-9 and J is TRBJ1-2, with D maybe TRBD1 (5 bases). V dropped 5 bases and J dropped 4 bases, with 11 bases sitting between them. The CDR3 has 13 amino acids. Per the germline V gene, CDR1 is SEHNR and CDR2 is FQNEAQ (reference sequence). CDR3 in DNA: TGTGCCAGCAGCCAAAGGGGTTTCTATGGCTACACCTTC. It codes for CASSQRGFYGYTF.

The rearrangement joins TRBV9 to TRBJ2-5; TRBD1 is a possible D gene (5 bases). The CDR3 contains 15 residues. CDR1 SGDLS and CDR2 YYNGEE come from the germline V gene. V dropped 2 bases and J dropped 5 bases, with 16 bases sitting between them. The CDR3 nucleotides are TGTGCCAGCAGCGTTCAGTCAGGGATGGGGGAGACCCAGTACTTC. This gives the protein CASSVQSGMGETQYF.

The CDR3 DNA follows: TGCGCCAGCAGCTTGTCTCCAGTTTTCGAATCTGGCACAGATACGCAGTATTTT. Translation: CASSLSPVFESGTDTQYF. This chain joins TRBV5-1 and TRBJ2-3; D unclear. Germline values: CDR1 SGHRS, CDR2 YFSETQ. The CDR3 consists of 18 residues. The ends were cut back, 1 base at V and 1 base at J, with 19 bases in the middle.

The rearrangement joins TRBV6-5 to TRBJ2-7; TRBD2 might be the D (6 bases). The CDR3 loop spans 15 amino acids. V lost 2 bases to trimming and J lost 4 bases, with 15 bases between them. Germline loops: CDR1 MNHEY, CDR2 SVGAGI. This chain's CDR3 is CASSYTPPGVYEQYF. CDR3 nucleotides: TGTGCCAGCAGTTACACCCCCCCGGGGGTTTACGAGCAGTACTTC.

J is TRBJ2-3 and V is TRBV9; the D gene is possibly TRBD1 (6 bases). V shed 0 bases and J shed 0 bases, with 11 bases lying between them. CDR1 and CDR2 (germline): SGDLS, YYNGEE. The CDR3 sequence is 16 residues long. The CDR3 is CASSVEQGRSTDTQYF. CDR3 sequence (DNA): TGTGCCAGCAGCGTAGAACAGGGCAGGAGCACAGATACGCAGTATTTT.

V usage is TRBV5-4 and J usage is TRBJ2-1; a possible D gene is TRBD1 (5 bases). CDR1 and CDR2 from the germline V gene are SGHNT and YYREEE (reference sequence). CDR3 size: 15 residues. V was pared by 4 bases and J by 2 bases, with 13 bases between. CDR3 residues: CASSRDSTPYNEQFF. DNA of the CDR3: TGTGCCAGCAGCCGAGACAGTACACCCTACAATGAGCAGTTCTTC.

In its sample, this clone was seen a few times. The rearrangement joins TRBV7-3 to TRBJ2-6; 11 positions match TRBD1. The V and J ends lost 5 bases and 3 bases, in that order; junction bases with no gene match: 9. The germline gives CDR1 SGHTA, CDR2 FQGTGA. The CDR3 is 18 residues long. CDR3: CASSPRTGGTGGANVLTF. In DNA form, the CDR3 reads TGTGCCAGCAGCCCGCGGACAGGGGGCACAGGTGGGGCCAACGTCCTGACTTTC.

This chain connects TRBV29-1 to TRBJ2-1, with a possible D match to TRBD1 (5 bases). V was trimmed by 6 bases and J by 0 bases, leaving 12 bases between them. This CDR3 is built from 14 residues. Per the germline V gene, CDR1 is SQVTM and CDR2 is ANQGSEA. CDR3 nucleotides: TGCAGCGTATGGGGCCCTCGCTCCTACAATGAGCAGTTCTTC. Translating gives CSVWGPRSYNEQFF.

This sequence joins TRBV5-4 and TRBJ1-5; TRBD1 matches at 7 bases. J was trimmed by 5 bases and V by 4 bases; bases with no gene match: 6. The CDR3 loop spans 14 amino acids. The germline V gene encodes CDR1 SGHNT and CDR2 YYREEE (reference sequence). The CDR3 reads CASSMDRMDQPQHF. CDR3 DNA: TGTGCCAGCAGCATGGACAGGATGGATCAGCCCCAGCATTTT.

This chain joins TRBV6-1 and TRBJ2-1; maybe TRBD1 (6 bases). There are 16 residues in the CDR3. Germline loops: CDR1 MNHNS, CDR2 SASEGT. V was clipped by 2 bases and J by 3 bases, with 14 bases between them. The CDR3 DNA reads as TGTGCCAGCAGTGAACCCTTCCGGACAGACTACAATGAGCAGTTCTTC. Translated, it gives CASSEPFRTDYNEQFF.

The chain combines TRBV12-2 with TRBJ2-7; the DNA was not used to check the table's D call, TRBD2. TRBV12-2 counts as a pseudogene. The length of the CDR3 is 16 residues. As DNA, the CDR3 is TGTGCAAGTCGCTTAGCTGGCCTAGCAATACAGTACGAGCAGTACTTC. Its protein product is CASRLAGLAIQYEQYF.

Here the CDR3 DNA reads TGCGCCAGCAGCTTGGAAGAGGGCGGCGAGCAGTACTTC. This gives the protein CASSLEEGGEQYF. The chain joins TRBV5-1 to TRBJ2-5; D perhaps matches TRBD2 (5 bases). The J call is in doubt because the DNA end fits TRBJ2-7 better. CDR3 length: 13 residues. Germline-derived CDR1 and CDR2 are SGHRS and YFSETQ.

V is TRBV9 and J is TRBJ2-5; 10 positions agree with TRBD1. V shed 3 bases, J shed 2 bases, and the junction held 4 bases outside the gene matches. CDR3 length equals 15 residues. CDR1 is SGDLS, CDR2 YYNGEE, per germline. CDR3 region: CASSGQGAGQETQYF. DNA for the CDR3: TGTGCCAGCAGCGGACAGGGGGCGGGGCAAGAGACCCAGTACTTC.

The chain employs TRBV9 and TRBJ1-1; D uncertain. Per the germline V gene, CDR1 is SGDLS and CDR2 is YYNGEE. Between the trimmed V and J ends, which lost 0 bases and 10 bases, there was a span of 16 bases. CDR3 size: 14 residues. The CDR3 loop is CASSVAASGVAAFF. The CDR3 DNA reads TGTGCCAGCAGCGTAGCGGCAAGCGGGGTGGCAGCTTTCTTT.

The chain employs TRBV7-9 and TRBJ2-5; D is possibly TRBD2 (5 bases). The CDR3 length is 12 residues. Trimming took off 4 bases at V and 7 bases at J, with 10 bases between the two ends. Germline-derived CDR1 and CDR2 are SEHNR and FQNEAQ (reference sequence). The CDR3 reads CASSSPEGTQYF. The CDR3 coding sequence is TGTGCCAGCAGCTCTCCTGAGGGGACCCAGTACTTC.

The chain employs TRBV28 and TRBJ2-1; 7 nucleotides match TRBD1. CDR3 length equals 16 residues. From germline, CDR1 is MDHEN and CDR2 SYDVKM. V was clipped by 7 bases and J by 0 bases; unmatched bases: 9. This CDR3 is CASKTGPPSSYNEQFF. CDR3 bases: TGTGCCAGCAAGACAGGGCCCCCAAGCTCCTACAATGAGCAGTTCTTC.

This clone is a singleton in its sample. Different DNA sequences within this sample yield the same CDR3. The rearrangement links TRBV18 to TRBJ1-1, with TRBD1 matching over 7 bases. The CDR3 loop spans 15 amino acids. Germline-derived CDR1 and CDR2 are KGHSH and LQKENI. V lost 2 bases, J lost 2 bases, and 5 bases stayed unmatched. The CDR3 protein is CASSPRQGGNTEAFF. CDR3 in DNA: TGTGCCAGCTCACCAAGGCAGGGGGGCAACACTGAAGCTTTCTTT.

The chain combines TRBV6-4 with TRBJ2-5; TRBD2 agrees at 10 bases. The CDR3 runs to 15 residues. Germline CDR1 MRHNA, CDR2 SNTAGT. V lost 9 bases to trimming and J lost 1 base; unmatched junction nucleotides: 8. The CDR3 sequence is CASVWASGGQETQYF. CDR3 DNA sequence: TGTGCCAGTGTGTGGGCTAGCGGGGGCCAAGAGACCCAGTACTTC.

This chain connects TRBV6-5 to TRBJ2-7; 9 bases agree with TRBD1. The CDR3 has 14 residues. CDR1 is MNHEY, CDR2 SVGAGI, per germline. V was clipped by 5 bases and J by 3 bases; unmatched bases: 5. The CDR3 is CASSLGGQGYEQYF. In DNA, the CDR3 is TGTGCCAGCAGTCTAGGGGGACAGGGCTACGAGCAGTACTTC.

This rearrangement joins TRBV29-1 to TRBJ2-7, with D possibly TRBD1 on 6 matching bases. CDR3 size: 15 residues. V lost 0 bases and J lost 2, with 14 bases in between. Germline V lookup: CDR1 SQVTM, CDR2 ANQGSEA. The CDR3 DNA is TGCAGCGTTGAAGATCGAGGCCGACAGGCCTACGAGCAGTACTTC. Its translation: CSVEDRGRQAYEQYF.

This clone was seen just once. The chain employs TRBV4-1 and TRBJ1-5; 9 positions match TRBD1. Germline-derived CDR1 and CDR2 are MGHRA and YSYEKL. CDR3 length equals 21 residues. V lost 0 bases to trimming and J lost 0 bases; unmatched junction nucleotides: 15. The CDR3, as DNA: TGCGCCAGCAGCCAAGAATTAGGGGCGGGACAGGGCCCTTATAGCAATCAGCCCCAGCATTTT. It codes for CASSQELGAGQGPYSNQPQHF.

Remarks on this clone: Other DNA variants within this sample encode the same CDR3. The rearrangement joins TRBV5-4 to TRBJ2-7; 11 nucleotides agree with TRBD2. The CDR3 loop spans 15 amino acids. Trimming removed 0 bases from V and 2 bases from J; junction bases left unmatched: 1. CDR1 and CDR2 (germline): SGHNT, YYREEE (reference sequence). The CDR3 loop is CASSLGLAGPYEQYF. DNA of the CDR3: TGTGCCAGCAGCTTGGGACTAGCGGGGCCCTACGAGCAGTACTTC. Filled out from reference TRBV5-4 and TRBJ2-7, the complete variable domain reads ETGVTQSPTHLIKTRGQQVTLRCSSQSGHNTVSWYQQALGQGPQFIFQYYREEENGRGNFPPRFSGLQFPNYSSELNVNALELDDSALYLCASSLGLAGPYEQYFGPGTRLTVT.

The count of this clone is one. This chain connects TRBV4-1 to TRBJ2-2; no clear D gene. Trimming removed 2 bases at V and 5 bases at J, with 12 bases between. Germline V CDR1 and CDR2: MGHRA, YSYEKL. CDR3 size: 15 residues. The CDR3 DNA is TGCGCCAGCAGCCAAACACTCTTCGGGACCGGGGAGCTGTTTTTT. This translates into CASSQTLFGTGELFF.